This T cell receptor (beta chain) was documented in a study of blood T cell repertoires in COVID-19. Within 2 weeks before study entry, exposed participants met a COVID-19 case. V lost 1 base to trimming and J lost 8 bases; unmatched junction nucleotides: 2. Germline V lookup: CDR1 KGHSH, CDR2 LQKENI. CDR3 length: 15 amino acids. The repertoire was sequenced with immunoSEQ multiplex PCR; TCRdb's copy has only in-frame clones and lacks some. The data show 350,000 to 500,000 clones, about 88% seen once. The rearrangement joins TRBV18 to TRBJ1-6, with TRBD1 identical over 10 bases. This sequence originates from a woman between 18 and 30 years old who had been exposed to COVID-19. Sample: PBMCs or T cells enriched from blood (not recorded which). CDR3 amino acids: CASSPLDRGDSPLHF. In DNA, the CDR3 is TGTGCCAGCTCACCACTGGACAGGGGGGATTCACCCCTCCACTTT.